The entry below gives a single TCR beta chain sequence along with its context. The antigen remains undetermined. The data derive from a study of OX40 agonist ivuxolimab in advanced cancers. Study at large: The study gave patients intravenous ivuxolimab at 0.01 to 10 mg/kg every 2 weeks. Allowance was made for prior anti-PD-1, anti-PD-L1 or anti-CTLA-4 therapy, and about 40% had some. Two patients with cutaneous melanoma and one with hepatocellular carcinoma, three in total, showed partial responses.

The data were produced by immunoSEQ multiplex PCR, yet TCRdb's version contains in-frame clones alone and is incomplete. The repertoire consists of about 77,000 clones, with approximately 89% occurring once and the leading ten covering less than 3%. The V segment lost 9 bases and the J segment 6 bases; nucleotides outside the gene matches: 11. CDR1 and CDR2 (germline): MDHEN, SYDVKM. This CDR3 is built from 14 residues. Study-level results: Researchers report that CD8+ T cells had, on average, more expanded clones than CD4+.

The sequenced sample was CD4+ or CD8+ T cells sorted from blood, obtained in a trial of the OX40 agonist ivuxolimab. The V call is TRBV28, the J call TRBJ2-7; 10 positions agree with TRBD1. This clonotype was obtained from an adult with an advanced solid tumor such as melanoma, head and neck, liver or kidney cancer. CDR3 nucleotide sequence: TGTGCCAGTCGTTTAGGGACAGGGGCGCGCGAGCAGTACTTC. It translates to CASRLGTGAREQYF.